This T cell receptor beta chain is from a study of a mutant IDH1 vaccine in newly diagnosed glioma. Study summary: The study gave patients eight vaccinations in weeks 1, 3, 5, 7, 11, 15, 19, 23.

Time point reported: week 23, last vaccination. Vaccine doses each comprised 300 ug of mutant IDH1 20-mer peptide, with topical imiquimod. Every donor had a new WHO grade 3 or 4 astrocytoma that was IDH1-mutant, with loss of nuclear ATRX. Turning to this clone: What it binds is unknown.

The CDR3 is made up of 14 amino acids. V dropped 1 base and J dropped 8; count of bases not matched to a gene: 6. Germline V lookup: CDR1 SEHNR, CDR2 FQNEAQ (reference sequence). Study-level results: Pseudoprogression appeared unlinked to shifts in leading peripheral T cell clonotypes.

Clones were sequenced by immunoSEQ multiplex PCR, and TCRdb holds only the in-frame ones, with some missing. The sample includes 40,000 or so clones, approximately 84% of them seen just once. The genes are TRBV7-9 and TRBJ1-2, with 8 bases lining up with TRBD1. The sample here was PBMCs, taken from a glioma patient whose treatment included an IDH1 peptide vaccine. The clonotype originates from a woman under 30 with glioma. Some clones in this sample may be carry-over from other donors' samples. CDR3 sequence reads: CASSLEDRAPGYTF. In DNA, the CDR3 is TGTGCCAGCAGCTTAGAGGACAGGGCTCCCGGCTACACCTTC.